This T cell receptor (beta chain) was identified during a study of T cell responses to AZD1222 COVID-19 vaccine. Overall study findings and caveats: Females outnumbered males among donors, who were mostly white British; clonal diversity was possibly underestimated. Sampled repertoires all dated from after the peak T cell response.

Method: immunoSEQ multiplex PCR; TCRdb's copy keeps in-frame clones and lacks some. The sample has 150,000 or so clones, approximately 90% seen once. The table lists this clone with a few counts. What it binds is not known. This CDR3 is built from 13 residues. Germline V lookup: CDR1 SNHLY, CDR2 FYNNEI. V was clipped by 5 bases and J by 2 bases, with 10 bases between them. This chain joins TRBV2 and TRBJ2-7; D perhaps matches TRBD1 (5 bases). Sequencing was performed on peripheral blood, taken 28 days after the second AZD1222 dose. The TCR was taken from an adult who received the AZD1222 COVID-19 vaccine. The chain's CDR3 is CASSQGTTYEQYF. The DNA of the CDR3 is TGTGCCAGCAGTCAGGGTACCACCTACGAGCAGTACTTC.